This section outlines one TCR beta chain sequence together with its context. Its specificity is unknown. The CDR3 has 13 amino acids. Germline V gene sequence: CDR1 SGHDT, CDR2 YYEEEE. The ends lost 7 bases at V and 5 bases at J; junction bases unmatched: 9. The sample originates from a study of cytomegalovirus exposure and HLA in healthy donors. Primers: 60 Vbeta forward and 13 Jbeta reverse. Authors' data handling: The authors later counted roughly 79 million unique TCR beta chains, 9 million to 14 million of them shared. Here immunoSEQ multiplex PCR was the method, and the copy in TCRdb shows in-frame clones only, minus some. Clone size and V and J calls were adopted from that table, with D and trimming inferred from the DNA. The profile shows 60,000 to 95,000 clones, around 73% of them singletons. General study findings and limits: Follow-up analysis seemed to connect common viral pathogens with several of the most significant clusters identified. Analysis was performed later, and it showed HLA-associated TCR beta chains to be more clonally expanded than equally common others. HLA restriction was apparent for most CMV-associated TCR beta chains in a later analysis.

The origin of this receptor is a woman aged 40 to 55 in good health and CMV-seropositive. The V gene is TRBV5-6, the J gene TRBJ2-7, with 7 bases aligning to TRBD2. The sequencing input was PBMCs. The CDR3 reads CASGGGGWNEQYF. The CDR3 nucleotides are TGTGCCAGCGGCGGGGGAGGTTGGAACGAGCAGTACTTC.